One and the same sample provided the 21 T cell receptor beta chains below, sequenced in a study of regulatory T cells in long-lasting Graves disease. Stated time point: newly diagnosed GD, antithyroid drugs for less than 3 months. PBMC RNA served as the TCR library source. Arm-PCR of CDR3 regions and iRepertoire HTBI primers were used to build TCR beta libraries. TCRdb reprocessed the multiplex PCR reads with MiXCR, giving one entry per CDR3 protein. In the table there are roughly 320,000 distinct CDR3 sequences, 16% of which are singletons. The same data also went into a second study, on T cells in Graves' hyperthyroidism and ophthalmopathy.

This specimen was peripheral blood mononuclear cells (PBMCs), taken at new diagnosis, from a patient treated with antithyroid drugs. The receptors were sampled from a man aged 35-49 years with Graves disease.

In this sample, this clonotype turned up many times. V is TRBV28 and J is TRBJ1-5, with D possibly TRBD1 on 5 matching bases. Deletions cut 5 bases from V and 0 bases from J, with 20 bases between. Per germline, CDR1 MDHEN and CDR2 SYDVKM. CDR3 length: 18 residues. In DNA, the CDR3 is TGTGCCAGCAGTCCCAGTCAGGGCTCCATAACTAGCAATCAGCCCCAGCATTTT. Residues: CASSPSQGSITSNQPQHF.

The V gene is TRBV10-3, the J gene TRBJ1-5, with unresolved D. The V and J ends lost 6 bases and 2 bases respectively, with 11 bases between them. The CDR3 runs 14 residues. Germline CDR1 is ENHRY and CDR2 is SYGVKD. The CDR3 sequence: CAISNGVGNQPQHF. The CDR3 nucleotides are TGTGCCATCAGCAACGGGGTGGGCAATCAGCCCCAGCATTTT.

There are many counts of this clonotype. This CDR3 is CSAKGLAGAYEQYF. The CDR3 coding sequence is TGCAGTGCTAAGGGACTAGCGGGGGCCTACGAGCAGTACTTC. This chain links TRBV20-1 with TRBJ2-7, with 14 bases that match TRBD2. The CDR3 consists of 14 residues. Germline loops: CDR1 DFQATT, CDR2 SNEGSKA (reference sequence). Losses at the gene ends were 4 bases for V and 2 bases for J; bases not matched to a gene: 1.

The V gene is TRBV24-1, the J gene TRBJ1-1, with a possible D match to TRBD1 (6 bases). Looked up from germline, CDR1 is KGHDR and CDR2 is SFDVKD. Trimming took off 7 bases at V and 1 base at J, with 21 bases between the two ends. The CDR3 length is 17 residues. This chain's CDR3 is CATSALRGASRNTEAFF. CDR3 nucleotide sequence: TGTGCCACCAGCGCTCTCCGGGGGGCATCGAGGAACACTGAAGCTTTCTTT.

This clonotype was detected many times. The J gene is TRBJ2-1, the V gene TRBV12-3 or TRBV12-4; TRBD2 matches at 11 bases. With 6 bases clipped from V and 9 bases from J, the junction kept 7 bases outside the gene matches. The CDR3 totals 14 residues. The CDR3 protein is CASRMTSGVVEQFF. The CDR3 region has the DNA TGTGCCAGCAGGATGACTAGCGGGGTGGTTGAGCAGTTCTTC.

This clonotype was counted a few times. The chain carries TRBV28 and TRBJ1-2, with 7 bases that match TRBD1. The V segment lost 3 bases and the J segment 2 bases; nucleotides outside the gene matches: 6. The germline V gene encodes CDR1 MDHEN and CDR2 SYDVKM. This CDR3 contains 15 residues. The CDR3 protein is CASSLSPTGNYGYTF. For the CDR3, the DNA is TGTGCCAGCAGTTTGTCCCCGACAGGGAACTATGGCTACACCTTC.

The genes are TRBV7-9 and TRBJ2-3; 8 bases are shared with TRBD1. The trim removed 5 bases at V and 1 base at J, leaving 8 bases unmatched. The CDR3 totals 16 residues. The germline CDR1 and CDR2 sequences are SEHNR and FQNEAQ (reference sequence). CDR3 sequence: CASSTAGGGGTDTQYF. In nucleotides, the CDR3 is TGTGCCAGCAGCACCGCAGGGGGCGGGGGCACAGATACGCAGTATTTT.

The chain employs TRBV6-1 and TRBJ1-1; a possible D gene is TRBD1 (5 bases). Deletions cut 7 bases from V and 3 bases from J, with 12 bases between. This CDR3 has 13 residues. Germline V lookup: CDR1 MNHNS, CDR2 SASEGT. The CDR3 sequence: CASINQGYTEAFF. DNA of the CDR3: TGTGCCAGCATCAACCAGGGTTACACTGAAGCTTTCTTT.

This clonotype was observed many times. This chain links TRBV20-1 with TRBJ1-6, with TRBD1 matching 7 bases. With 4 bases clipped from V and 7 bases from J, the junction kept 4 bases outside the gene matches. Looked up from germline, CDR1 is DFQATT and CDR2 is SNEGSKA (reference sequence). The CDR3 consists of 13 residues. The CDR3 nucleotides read TGCAGTGCTATAACAGGGGTCAATTCACCCCTCCACTTT. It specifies CSAITGVNSPLHF.

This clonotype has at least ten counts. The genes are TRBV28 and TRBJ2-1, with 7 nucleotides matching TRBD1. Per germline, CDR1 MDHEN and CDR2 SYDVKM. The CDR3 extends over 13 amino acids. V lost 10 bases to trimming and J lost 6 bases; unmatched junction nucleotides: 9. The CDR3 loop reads CATYDRDGNEQFF. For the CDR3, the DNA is TGTGCCACCTACGACAGGGACGGCAATGAGCAGTTCTTC.

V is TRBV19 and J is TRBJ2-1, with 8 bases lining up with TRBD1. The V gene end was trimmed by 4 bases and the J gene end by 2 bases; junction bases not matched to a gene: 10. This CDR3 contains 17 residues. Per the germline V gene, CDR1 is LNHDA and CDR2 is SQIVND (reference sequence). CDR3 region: CASSNRGSFSTYNEQFF. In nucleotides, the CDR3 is TGTGCCAGTAGTAACAGGGGGAGTTTTAGCACCTACAATGAGCAGTTCTTC.

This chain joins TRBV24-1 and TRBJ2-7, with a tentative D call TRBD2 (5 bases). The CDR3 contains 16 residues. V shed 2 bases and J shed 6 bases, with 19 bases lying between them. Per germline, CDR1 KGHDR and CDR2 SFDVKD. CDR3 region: CATSDSRTGIATEQYF. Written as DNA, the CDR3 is TGTGCCACCAGTGATTCTAGGACCGGGATTGCTACCGAGCAGTACTTC.

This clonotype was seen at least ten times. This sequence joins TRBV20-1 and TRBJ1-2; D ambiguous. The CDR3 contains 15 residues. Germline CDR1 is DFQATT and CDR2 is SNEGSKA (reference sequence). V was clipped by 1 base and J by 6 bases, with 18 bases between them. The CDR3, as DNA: TGCAGTGCTAGAGCGTTCGGGCTCACTCGTGATGGCTACACCTTC. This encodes CSARAFGLTRDGYTF.

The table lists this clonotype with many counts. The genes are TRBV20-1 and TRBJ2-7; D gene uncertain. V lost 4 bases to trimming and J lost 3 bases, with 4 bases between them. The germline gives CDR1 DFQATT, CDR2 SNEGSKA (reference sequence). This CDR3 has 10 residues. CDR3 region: CSATDYEQYF. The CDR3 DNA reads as TGCAGTGCTACCGACTACGAGCAGTACTTC.

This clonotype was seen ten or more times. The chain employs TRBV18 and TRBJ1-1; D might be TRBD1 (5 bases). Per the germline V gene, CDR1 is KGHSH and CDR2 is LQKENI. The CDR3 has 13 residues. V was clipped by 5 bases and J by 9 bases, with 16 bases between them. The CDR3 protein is CASSDSDRPKAFF. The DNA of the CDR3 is TGTGCCAGCTCAGACTCCGACAGACCAAAAGCTTTCTTT.

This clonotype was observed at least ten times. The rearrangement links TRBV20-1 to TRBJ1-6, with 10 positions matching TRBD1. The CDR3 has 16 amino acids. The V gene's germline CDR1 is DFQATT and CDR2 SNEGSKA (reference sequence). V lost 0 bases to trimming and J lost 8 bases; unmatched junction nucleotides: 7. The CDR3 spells CSARDQGQGWYSPLHF. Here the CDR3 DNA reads TGCAGTGCTAGAGATCAGGGACAGGGGTGGTATTCACCCCTCCACTTT.

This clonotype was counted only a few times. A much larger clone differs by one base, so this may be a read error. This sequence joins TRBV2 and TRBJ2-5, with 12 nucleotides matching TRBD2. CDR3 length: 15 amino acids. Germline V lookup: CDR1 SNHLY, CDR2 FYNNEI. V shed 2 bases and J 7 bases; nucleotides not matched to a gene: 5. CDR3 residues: CASSETSGGYRTQYF. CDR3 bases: TGTGCCAGCAGTGAAACTAGCGGGGGGTACAGGACCCAGTACTTC.

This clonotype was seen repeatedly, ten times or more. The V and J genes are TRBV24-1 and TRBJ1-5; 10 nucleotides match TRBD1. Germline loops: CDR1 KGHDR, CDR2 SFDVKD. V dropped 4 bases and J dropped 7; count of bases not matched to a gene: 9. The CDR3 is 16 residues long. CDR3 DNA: TGTGCCACCAGTGACCCCCGACAGGGGGCCGGGCAGCCCCAGCATTTT. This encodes CATSDPRQGAGQPQHF.

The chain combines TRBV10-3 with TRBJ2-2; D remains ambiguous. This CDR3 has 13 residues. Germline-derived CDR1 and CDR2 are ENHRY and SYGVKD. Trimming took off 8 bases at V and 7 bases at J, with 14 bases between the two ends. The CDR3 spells CAIGEAGDGELFF. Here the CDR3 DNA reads TGTGCCATCGGCGAAGCTGGAGACGGGGAGCTGTTTTTT.

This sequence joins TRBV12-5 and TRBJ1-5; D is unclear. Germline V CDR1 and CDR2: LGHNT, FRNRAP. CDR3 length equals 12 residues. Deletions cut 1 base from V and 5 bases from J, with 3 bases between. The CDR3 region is CASGLAYQPQHF. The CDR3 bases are TGTGCTAGTGGTTTGGCCTATCAGCCCCAGCATTTT. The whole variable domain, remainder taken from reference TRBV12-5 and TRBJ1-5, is DARVTQTPRHKVTEMGQEVTMRCQPILGHNTVFWYRQTMMQGLELLAYFRNRAPLDDSGMPKDRFSAEMPDATLATLKIQPSEPRDSAVYFCASGLAYQPQHFGDGTRLSIL.

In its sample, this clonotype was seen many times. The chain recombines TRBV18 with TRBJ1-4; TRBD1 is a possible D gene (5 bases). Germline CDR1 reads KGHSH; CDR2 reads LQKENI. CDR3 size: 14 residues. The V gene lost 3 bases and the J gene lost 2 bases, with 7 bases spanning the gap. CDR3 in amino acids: CASSPGTTNEKLFF. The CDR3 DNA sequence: TGTGCCAGCTCACCGGGGACGACTAATGAAAAACTGTTTTTT. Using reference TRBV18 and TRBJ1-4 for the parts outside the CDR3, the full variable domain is NAGVMQNPRHLVRRRGQEARLRCSPMKGHSHVYWYRQLPEEGLKFMVYLQKENIIDESGMPKERFSAEFPKEGPSILRIQQVVRGDSAAYFCASSPGTTNEKLFFGSGTQLSVL.